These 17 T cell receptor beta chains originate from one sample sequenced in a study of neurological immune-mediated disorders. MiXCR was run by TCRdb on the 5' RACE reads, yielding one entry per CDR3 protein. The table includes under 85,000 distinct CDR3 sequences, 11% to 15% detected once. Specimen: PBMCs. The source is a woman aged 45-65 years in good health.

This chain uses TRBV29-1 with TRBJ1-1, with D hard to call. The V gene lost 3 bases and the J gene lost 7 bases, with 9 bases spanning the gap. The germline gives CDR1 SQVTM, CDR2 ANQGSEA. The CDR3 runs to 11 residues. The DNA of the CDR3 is TGCAGCGTTGAGGGCCCAGATGAAGCTTTCTTT. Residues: CSVEGPDEAFF.

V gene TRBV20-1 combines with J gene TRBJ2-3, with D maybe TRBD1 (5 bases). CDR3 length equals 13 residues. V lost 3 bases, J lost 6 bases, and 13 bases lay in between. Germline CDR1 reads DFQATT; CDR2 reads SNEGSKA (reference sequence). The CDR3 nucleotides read TGCAGTGCTAGTAGTGGGGCGGTGGATACGCAGTATTTT. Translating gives CSASSGAVDTQYF.

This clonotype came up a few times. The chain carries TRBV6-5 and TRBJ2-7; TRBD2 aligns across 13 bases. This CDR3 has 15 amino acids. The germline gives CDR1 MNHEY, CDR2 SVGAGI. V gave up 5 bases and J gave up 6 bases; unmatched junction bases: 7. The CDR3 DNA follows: TGTGCCAGCAGTATAAGCGGGACTAGCGGGATCGAGCAGTACTTC. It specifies CASSISGTSGIEQYF.

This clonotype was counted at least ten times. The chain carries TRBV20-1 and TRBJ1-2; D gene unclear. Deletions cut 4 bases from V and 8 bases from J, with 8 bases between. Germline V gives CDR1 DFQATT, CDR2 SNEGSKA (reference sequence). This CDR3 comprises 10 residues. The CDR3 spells CSATGDGYTF. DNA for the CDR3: TGCAGTGCTACGGGAGACGGCTACACCTTC.

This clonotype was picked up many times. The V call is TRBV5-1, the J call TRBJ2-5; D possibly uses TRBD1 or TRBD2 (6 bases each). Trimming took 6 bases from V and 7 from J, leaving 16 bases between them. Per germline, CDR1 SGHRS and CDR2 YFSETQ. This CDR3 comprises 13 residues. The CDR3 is CASIAEGEWTQYF. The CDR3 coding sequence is TGCGCCAGCATCGCGGAGGGGGAGTGGACCCAGTACTTC.

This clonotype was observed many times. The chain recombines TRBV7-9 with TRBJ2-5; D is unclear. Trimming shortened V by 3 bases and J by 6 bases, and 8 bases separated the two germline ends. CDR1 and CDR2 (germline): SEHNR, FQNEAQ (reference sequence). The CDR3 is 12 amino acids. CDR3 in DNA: TGTGCCAGCAGCTTGCAGCTCCAGACCCAGTACTTC. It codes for CASSLQLQTQYF. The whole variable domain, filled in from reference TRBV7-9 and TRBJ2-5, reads DTGVSQNPRHKITKRGQNVTFRCDPISEHNRLYWYRQTLGQGPEFLTYFQNEAQLEKSRLLSDRFSAERPKGSFSTLEIQRTEQGDSAMYLCASSLQLQTQYFGPGTRLLVL.

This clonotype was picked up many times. The CDR3 DNA reads TGTGCCAGCGGGACTAGCGAACGCACAGATACGCAGTATTTT. This encodes CASGTSERTDTQYF. This sequence joins TRBV28 and TRBJ2-3; 10 positions agree with TRBD2. The CDR3 is made up of 14 amino acids. The germline gives CDR1 MDHEN, CDR2 SYDVKM. J was trimmed by 1 base and V by 8 bases; bases with no gene match: 3. The variable domain in full, with the rest retrieved from reference TRBV28 and TRBJ2-3, is DVKVTQSSRYLVKRTGEKVFLECVQDMDHENMFWYRQDPGLGLRLIYFSYDVKMKEKGDIPEGYSVSREKKERFSLILESASTNQTSMYLCASGTSERTDTQYFGPGTRLTVL.

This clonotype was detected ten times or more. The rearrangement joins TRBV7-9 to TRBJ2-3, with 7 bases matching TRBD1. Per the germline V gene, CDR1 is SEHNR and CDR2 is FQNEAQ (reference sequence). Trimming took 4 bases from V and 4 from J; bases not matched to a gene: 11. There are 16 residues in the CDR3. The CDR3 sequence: CASSSPRVGGSDTQYF. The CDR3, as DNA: TGTGCCAGCAGCTCCCCCCGGGTAGGGGGCTCAGATACGCAGTATTTT.

CDR3 in amino acids: CASSLKGSEDTIYF. CDR3 DNA sequence: TGCGCCAGCAGCCTGAAAGGCAGTGAGGACACCATATATTTT. The V call is TRBV5-1, the J call TRBJ1-3; D is unclear. The CDR3 is made up of 14 amino acids. V lost 4 bases and J 8 bases, leaving 16 bases between the germline ends. Germline assignment: CDR1 SGHRS and CDR2 YFSETQ.

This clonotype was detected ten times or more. The CDR3 is CSAKARWDYEQYF. The CDR3 nucleotides are TGCAGTGCTAAGGCACGGTGGGACTACGAGCAGTACTTC. The chain joins TRBV20-1 to TRBJ2-7, with D unresolved. V shed 4 bases and J shed 3 bases, with 13 bases lying between them. The CDR3 spans 13 residues. Germline CDR1 reads DFQATT; CDR2 reads SNEGSKA (reference sequence).

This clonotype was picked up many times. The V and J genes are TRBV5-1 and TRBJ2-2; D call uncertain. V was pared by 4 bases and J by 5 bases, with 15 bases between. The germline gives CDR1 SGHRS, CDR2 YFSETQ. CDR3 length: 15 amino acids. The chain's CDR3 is CASSPQTVRTGELFF. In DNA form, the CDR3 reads TGCGCCAGCAGCCCCCAGACGGTTAGGACCGGGGAGCTGTTTTTT.

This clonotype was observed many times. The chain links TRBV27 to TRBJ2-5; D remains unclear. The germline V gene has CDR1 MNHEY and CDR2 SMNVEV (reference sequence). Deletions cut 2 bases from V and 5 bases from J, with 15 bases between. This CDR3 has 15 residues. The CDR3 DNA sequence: TGTGCCAGCAGTTTAGTTGCCGCAGACCCTGAGACCCAGTACTTC. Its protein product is CASSLVAADPETQYF.

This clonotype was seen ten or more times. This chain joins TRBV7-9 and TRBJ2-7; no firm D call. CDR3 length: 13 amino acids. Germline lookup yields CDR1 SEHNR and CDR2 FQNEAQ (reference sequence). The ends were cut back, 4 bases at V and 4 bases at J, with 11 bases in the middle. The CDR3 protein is CASSYGRVYEQYF. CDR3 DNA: TGTGCCAGCAGCTACGGACGGGTTTACGAGCAGTACTTC.

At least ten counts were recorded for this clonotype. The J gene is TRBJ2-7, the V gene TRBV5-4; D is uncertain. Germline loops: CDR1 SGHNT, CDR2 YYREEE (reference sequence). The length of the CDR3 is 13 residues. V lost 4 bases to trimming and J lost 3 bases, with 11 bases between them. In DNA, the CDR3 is TGTGCCAGCAGCGCCTGGACCGACTACGAGCAGTACTTC. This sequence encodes CASSAWTDYEQYF.

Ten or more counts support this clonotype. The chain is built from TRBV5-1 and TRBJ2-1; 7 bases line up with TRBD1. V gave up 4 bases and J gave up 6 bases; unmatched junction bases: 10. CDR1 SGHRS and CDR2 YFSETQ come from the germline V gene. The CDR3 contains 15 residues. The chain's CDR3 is CASSLTDRATNEQFF. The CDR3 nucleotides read TGCGCCAGCAGCCTTACCGACAGGGCCACCAATGAGCAGTTCTTC.

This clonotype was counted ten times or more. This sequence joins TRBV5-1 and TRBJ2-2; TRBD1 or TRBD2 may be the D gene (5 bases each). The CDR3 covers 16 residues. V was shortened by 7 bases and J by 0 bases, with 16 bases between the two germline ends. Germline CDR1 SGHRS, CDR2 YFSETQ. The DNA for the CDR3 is TGCGCCAGCCTCCGGGACCTGAGGTCGAACACCGGGGAGCTGTTTTTT. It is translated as CASLRDLRSNTGELFF.

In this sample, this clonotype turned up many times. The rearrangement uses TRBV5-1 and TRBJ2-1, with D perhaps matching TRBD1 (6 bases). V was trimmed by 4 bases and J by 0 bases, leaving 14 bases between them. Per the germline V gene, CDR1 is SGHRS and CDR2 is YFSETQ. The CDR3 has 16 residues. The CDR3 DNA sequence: TGCGCCAGCAGCGTGCACAACAGGGACTCCTACAATGAGCAGTTCTTC. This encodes CASSVHNRDSYNEQFF.